What follows is one TCR beta chain and its context. No antigen is known for it. Using immunoSEQ multiplex PCR, the repertoire was profiled, and TCRdb retains in-frame clones only, with some absent. This sample carries around 550,000 clones, approximately 96% of them seen once, and the ten largest clones take 0.11%. CDR3 length equals 13 residues. Germline V gene sequence: CDR1 LNHDA, CDR2 SQIVND (reference sequence). Cells designated naive CD8 were CD45RO-negative and were positively selected for CCR7, with terminally differentiated effector memory CD45RA+ cells excluded. This record belongs to a study of shared clonotypes between healthy human individuals. Study results and caveats: Naive subsets generally had larger estimated richness than memory subsets. Sharing of clonotypes among donors was expected to vary with sequencing depth.

Sequencing was performed on naive CD8+ T cells sorted from blood. The sequence derives from a woman in her twenties or thirties in good health. The chain has TRBV19 and TRBJ2-5, with D unclear. The last part of the DNA fits TRBJ2-7 better; the J call may be wrong. The CDR3 is CASSFAGGYEQYF. The CDR3 coding sequence is TGTGCCAGTAGTTTCGCCGGTGGCTACGAGCAGTACTTC.